This TCR beta chain was identified in a study of blood T cell repertoires in COVID-19 (dated by TCRdb to the early 2020s). General notes on the study: Collaborator samples came from the United States, Italy and Spain and covered acute and convalescent phases of COVID-19. The material from the prospective study consisted of cDNA or gDNA derived from T cells, B-cell-depleted T cells, or PBMCs. The dataset comprised deeply sampled blood TCRbeta repertoires from subjects exposed to, actively infected with, or recovered from COVID-19. The repertoires were released in a freely available public database meant as a resource for research on the immune response to SARS-CoV-2. The samples were drawn from two sources: the first 160 participants of the ongoing ImmuneRACE study, and 1,254 subjects contributed by 6 global collaborators. The sample metadata nearly always contained a de-identified subject ID, COVID-19 status, age in years and sex. Where HLA class I and class II types were available, the types were taken from metadata supplied by the sample provider, not from assay-based typing.

TCRbeta CDR3 regions were amplified from genomic DNA by means of the immunoSEQ Assay, a bias-controlled multiplex PCR. As for the original processing: Nucleated cell counts per sample were estimated from amplification of reference gene primers within the assay. To quantify the absolute abundance of each unique TCRbeta CDR3 rearrangement, sequence reads were collapsed and filtered. For each sample, productive Simpson clonality was calculated as the square root of Simpson's diversity index over productive rearrangements. TCRdb obtained this table from immuneACCESS and retained in-frame rearrangements with V and J assigned. These tables miss some clones; where compared with another copy, unresolved V genes account for less than half of the shortfall, and the remainder is unexplained. The D gene and trimming were derived from the DNA, and the V and J assignments and clone size from that table. The sample data list approximately 130,000 clones, and about 83% of these were observed just once. The top ten clonotypes cover roughly 13% of the sample.

The paper as a whole reports these results and caveats: The amount of clinical and demographic metadata varied by source and participant and was provided uncurated.

CDR3 length: 15 amino acids, cysteine to phenylalanine. Only the CDR3 region is kept as DNA, spanning 45 bases read in frame from base 1. The trim is 3 bases for V and 4 bases for J, with a gap of 16 bases between the germline ends. The CDR1 and CDR2 encoded by the germline V gene (reference sequence) are SGHNT and YYREEE. Collaborating institutions collected whole blood in K2EDTA tubes following their own protocols. For TCRbeta analysis, collaborators shipped samples as frozen whole blood, isolated PBMCs, or DNA extracted from either of those sample types. A note on this clone: Its antigen remains unidentified. Nothing much larger sits one base from this clone, and base qualities are not available.

This sequence was found in a human donor in a cohort sampled during active COVID-19. Sequenced input: peripheral blood. In this chain, TRBV5-4 is recombined with TRBJ1-2; a tentative D match to TRBD1 spans 5 bases. This receptor carries the CDR3 CASSSQPGGPYGYTF. The sequenced DNA: TGTGCCAGCAGCTCACAGCCCGGGGGACCCTATGGCTACACCTTC.